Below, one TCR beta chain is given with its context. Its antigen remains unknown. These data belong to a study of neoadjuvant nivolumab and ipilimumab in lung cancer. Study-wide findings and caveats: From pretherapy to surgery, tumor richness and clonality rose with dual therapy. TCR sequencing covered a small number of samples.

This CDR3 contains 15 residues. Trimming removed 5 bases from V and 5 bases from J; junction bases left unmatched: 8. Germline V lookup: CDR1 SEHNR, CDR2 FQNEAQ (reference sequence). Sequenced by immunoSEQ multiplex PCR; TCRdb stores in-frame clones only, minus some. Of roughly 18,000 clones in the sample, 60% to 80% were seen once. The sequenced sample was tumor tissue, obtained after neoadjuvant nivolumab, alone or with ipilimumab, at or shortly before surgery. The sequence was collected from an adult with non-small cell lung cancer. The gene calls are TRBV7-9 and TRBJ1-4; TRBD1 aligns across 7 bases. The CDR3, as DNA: TGTGCCAGCAGCGGGAGGACAGGAGTAAATGAAAAACTGTTTTTT. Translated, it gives CASSGRTGVNEKLFF.